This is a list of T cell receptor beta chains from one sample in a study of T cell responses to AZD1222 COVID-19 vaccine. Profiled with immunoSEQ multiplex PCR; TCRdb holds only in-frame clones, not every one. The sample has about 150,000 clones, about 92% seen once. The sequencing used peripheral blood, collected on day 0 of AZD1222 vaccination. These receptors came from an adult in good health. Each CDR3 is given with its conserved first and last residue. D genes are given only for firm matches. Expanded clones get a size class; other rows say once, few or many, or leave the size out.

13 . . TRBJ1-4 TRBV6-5 CASSRREDEKLFF TGTGCCAGCAGTCGTCGGGAGGATGAAAAACTGTTTTTT
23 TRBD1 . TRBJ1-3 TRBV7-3 CASSLTENFRDRVRGFSGNTIYF TGTGCCAGCAGCTTAACCGAGAATTTTAGGGACAGGGTACGAGGATTCTCTGGAAACACCATATATTTT
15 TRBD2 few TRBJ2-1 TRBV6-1 CASSEVSGGANEQFF TGTGCCAGCAGTGAAGTTAGCGGGGGGGCCAATGAGCAGTTCTTC
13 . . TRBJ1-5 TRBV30 CAWSARGNQPQHF TGTGCCTGGAGTGCAAGGGGCAATCAGCCCCAGCATTTT
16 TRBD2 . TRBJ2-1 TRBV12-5 CASGCFLSNSGEEQFF TGTGCTAGTGGTTGTTTTCTTAGCAATAGCGGGGAGGAGCAGTTCTTC
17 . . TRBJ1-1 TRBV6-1 CASSELSIIRENTEAFF TGTGCCAGCAGTGAACTCTCTATTATCAGGGAGAACACTGAAGCTTTCTTT
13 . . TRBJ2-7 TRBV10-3 CAISETEVNEQYF TGTGCCATCAGTGAGACTGAGGTAAACGAGCAGTACTTC
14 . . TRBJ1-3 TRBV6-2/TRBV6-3 CASSWGATGNTIYF TGTGCCAGCAGTTGGGGGGCCACTGGAAACACCATATATTTT
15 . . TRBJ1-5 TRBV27 CASSLTARGDEPQHF TGTGCCAGCAGTCTAACGGCAAGGGGGGACGAGCCCCAGCATTTT
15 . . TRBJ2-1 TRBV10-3 CAISEQRGAVDEQFF TGTGCCATCAGTGAACAACGAGGGGCTGTCGATGAGCAGTTCTTC
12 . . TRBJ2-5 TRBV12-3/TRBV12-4 CASATGMETQYF TGTGCCAGCGCCACCGGGATGGAGACCCAGTACTTC
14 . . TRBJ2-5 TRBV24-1 CATRRRESQETQYF TGTGCCACCCGTCGTAGGGAGTCCCAAGAGACCCAGTACTTC
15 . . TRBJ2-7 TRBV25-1 CASSEWGTSTYEQYF TGTGCCAGCAGTGAATGGGGGACTTCCACCTACGAGCAGTACTTC